This TCR beta chain appears in the sequencing data of a study of T cell changes during pregnancy in multiple sclerosis. V gave up 7 bases and J gave up 6 bases; unmatched junction bases: 12. CDR3 length: 14 amino acids. Germline V gene data show CDR1 as LNHDA and CDR2 as SQIVND (reference sequence). Only in-frame clones appear in the TCRdb table, and some are missing; sequencing was by immunoSEQ multiplex PCR. The repertoire includes fewer than 90,000 clones, 85% to 95% of them detected once, and around 1.4% sits in the top ten. Material: peripheral blood, obtained in the third trimester of pregnancy. The V call is TRBV19, the J call TRBJ2-7, with 7 bases matching TRBD1. This TCR was recovered from a female donor in good health, enrolled as a control in a pregnancy study. The CDR3: CASKDFGTAGEQYF. Written as DNA, the CDR3 is TGTGCCAGTAAAGATTTCGGGACAGCCGGCGAGCAGTACTTC.